These 17 T cell receptor beta chains share one sample of origin, sequenced in a study of blood T cell repertoires in COVID-19. Assay: immunoSEQ multiplex PCR; the TCRdb copy retains only in-frame clones and omits some. The sample lists 65,000 to 80,000 clones, approximately 88% occurring once. Sequenced input: peripheral blood. These receptors were taken from a human donor in a cohort sampled during active COVID-19.

The chain links TRBV7-3 to TRBJ1-6; D is undetermined. Germline V gene data show CDR1 as SGHTA and CDR2 as FQGTGA. V was pared by 5 bases and J by 7 bases, with 18 bases between. The CDR3 spans 16 residues. CDR3 in DNA: TGTGCCAGCAGCGTCAATCCATACCCCGGGAATTCACCCCTCCACTTT. Translation gives CASSVNPYPGNSPLHF.

J is TRBJ1-2 and V is TRBV5-4; 9 bases align to TRBD1. CDR3 length: 16 amino acids. Trimming at V came to 3 bases and at J to 2 bases, leaving 8 bases not matched to a gene. The germline V gene has CDR1 SGHNT and CDR2 YYREEE (reference sequence). CDR3 loop: CASSSPGQGQNYGYTF. In DNA, the CDR3 is TGTGCCAGCAGCTCGCCGGGACAGGGTCAAAACTATGGCTACACCTTC.

The chain links TRBV11-1 to TRBJ2-7; 8 bases align to TRBD1. The CDR3 sequence is 14 residues long. The V gene end was trimmed by 5 bases and the J gene end by 2 bases; junction bases not matched to a gene: 5. CDR1 SGHAT and CDR2 FQDESV come from the germline V gene (reference sequence). The chain's CDR3 is CASSGRDRTYEQYF. The CDR3 nucleotides are TGTGCCAGCAGCGGCCGGGACAGGACCTACGAGCAGTACTTC. Using reference TRBV11-1 and TRBJ2-7 for the parts outside the CDR3, the full variable domain is EAEVAQSPRYKITEKSQAVAFWCDPISGHATLYWYRQILGQGPELLVQFQDESVVDDSQLPKDRFSAERLKGVDSTLKIQPAELGDSAMYLCASSGRDRTYEQYFGPGTRLTVT.

J is TRBJ1-1 and V is TRBV9, with D possibly being TRBD1 (5 bases). Per the germline V gene, CDR1 is SGDLS and CDR2 is YYNGEE. The CDR3 has 14 residues. V lost 4 bases, J lost 2 bases, and 12 bases lay in between. The CDR3 reads CASSLQVENTEAFF. The CDR3 bases are TGTGCCAGCAGCCTACAGGTGGAAAACACTGAAGCTTTCTTT.

The chain links TRBV5-1 to TRBJ2-3, with D perhaps TRBD2 (6 bases). Per germline, CDR1 SGHRS and CDR2 YFSETQ. This CDR3 comprises 11 residues. The V end was cut by 4 bases, the J end by 11 bases, with 11 bases between. DNA for the CDR3: TGCGCCAGCAGCGGAGGGTTTGGGCAGTATTTT. Its translation is CASSGGFGQYF.

The gene calls are TRBV14 and TRBJ2-3; D possibly corresponds to TRBD1 (5 bases). The CDR3 consists of 14 residues. Germline V gives CDR1 SGHDN, CDR2 FVKESK. V was clipped by 5 bases and J by 4 bases, with 13 bases between them. CDR3 sequence reads: CASSARGAPDTQYF. Here the CDR3 DNA reads TGTGCCAGCAGCGCCCGTGGGGCCCCAGATACGCAGTATTTT.

The gene calls are TRBV25-1 and TRBJ1-1, with a possible D match to TRBD1 (6 bases). Germline lookup yields CDR1 MGHDK and CDR2 SYGVNS. Trimming removed 2 bases at V and 1 base at J, with 11 bases between. The CDR3 length is 15 residues. The CDR3 spells CASSENRGQNTEAFF. As DNA, the CDR3 is TGTGCCAGCAGTGAAAACCGGGGACAGAACACTGAAGCTTTCTTT.

The chain has TRBV5-1 and TRBJ2-7, with D hard to call. The germline V gene has CDR1 SGHRS and CDR2 YFSETQ. Trimming took 0 bases from V and 0 from J, leaving 10 bases between them. The CDR3 loop spans 15 amino acids. CDR3 bases: TGCGCCAGCAGCTTGGCACCGGGTCCCTCCTACGAGCAGTACTTC. It yields the protein CASSLAPGPSYEQYF.

The J gene is TRBJ2-7, the V gene TRBV6-2 or TRBV6-3; D unclear. The CDR3 is made up of 13 amino acids. V was clipped by 2 bases and J by 1 base, with 6 bases between them. Germline-derived CDR1 and CDR2 are MNHEY and SVGEGT. The CDR3 DNA sequence: TGTGCCAGCAGTTACGCGTTATCCTACGAGCAGTACTTC. Protein: CASSYALSYEQYF.

The V and J genes are TRBV5-4 and TRBJ2-3, with TRBD2 matching 11 bases. Losses at the gene ends were 2 bases for V and 3 bases for J; bases not matched to a gene: 2. CDR1 SGHNT and CDR2 YYREEE come from the germline V gene (reference sequence). The CDR3 has 15 residues. CDR3 amino acids: CASSFLAGGTDTQYF. The CDR3 DNA reads TGTGCCAGCAGCTTTCTAGCGGGGGGAACAGATACGCAGTATTTT.

The rearrangement links TRBV7-4 to TRBJ2-7, with a possible D match to TRBD1 (6 bases). V was clipped by 6 bases and J by 9 bases, with 21 bases between them. The germline CDR1 and CDR2 sequences are SGHVT and SQSDAQ. The length of the CDR3 is 14 residues. CDR3 amino acids: CASSPARDILSQYF. CDR3 bases: TGTGCCAGCAGTCCCGCTCGGGACATACTTTCGCAGTACTTC.

This clone was observed a single time. This chain uses TRBV27 with TRBJ2-3; D may be TRBD2 (5 bases). The V end lost 3 bases, the J end lost 2 bases, and 9 bases lay between the germline ends. The CDR3 runs 14 residues. CDR1 is MNHEY and CDR2 is SMNVEV in the germline V gene (reference sequence). The CDR3 DNA follows: TGTGCCAGCAGTTTTGGGCGGGTCACAGATACGCAGTATTTT. Protein sequence: CASSFGRVTDTQYF.

The V gene is TRBV28, the J gene TRBJ2-7, with 8 bases identical to TRBD1. The V segment lost 4 bases and the J segment 0 bases; nucleotides outside the gene matches: 5. CDR1 is MDHEN and CDR2 is SYDVKM in the germline V gene. This CDR3 spans 15 amino acids. The CDR3: CASSYLTGASYEQYF. The CDR3 nucleotides read TGTGCCAGCAGTTACCTGACAGGGGCCTCCTACGAGCAGTACTTC.

This rearrangement joins TRBV5-1 to TRBJ2-1, with 10 bases that match TRBD2. Trimming cost V 4 bases and J 9 bases; bases outside gene matches: 16. Germline values: CDR1 SGHRS, CDR2 YFSETQ. This CDR3 spans 17 amino acids. CDR3 DNA sequence: TGCGCCAGCAGCGCCCGACTAGCGGGCTCGAAAGCAAGTGAGCAGTTCTTC. Residues: CASSARLAGSKASEQFF. Together with reference TRBV5-1 and TRBJ2-1, the CDR3 gives the full variable domain: KAGVTQTPRYLIKTRGQQVTLSCSPISGHRSVSWYQQTPGQGLQFLFEYFSETQRNKGNFPGRFSGRQFSNSRSEMNVSTLELGDSALYLCASSARLAGSKASEQFFGPGTRLTVL.

This clone appeared a few times. The CDR3 DNA reads as TGCGCCAGCAGCCCCGGGACAGGGTATGAAAAACTGTTTTTT. Its translation is CASSPGTGYEKLFF. The V call is TRBV5-1, the J call TRBJ1-4, with TRBD1 identical over 9 bases. The germline V gene has CDR1 SGHRS and CDR2 YFSETQ. V shed 4 bases and J 6 bases; nucleotides not matched to a gene: 4. The CDR3 consists of 14 residues.

Here the CDR3 DNA reads TGCGCCAGCAGCTTGGGGCCAACAGGGAACACCGGGGAGCTGTTTTTT. It encodes CASSLGPTGNTGELFF. The rearrangement joins TRBV5-1 to TRBJ2-2; D is perhaps TRBD1 (5 bases). The germline V gene encodes CDR1 SGHRS and CDR2 YFSETQ. Trimming cost V 0 bases and J 1 base, with 10 bases left between them. The CDR3 covers 16 residues.

The chain links TRBV6-5 to TRBJ2-7; possible D gene TRBD2, 6 bases. V lost 11 bases and J 0 bases, leaving 11 bases between the germline ends. CDR1 is MNHEY, CDR2 SVGAGI, per germline. This CDR3 spans 12 amino acids. CDR3 sequence (DNA): TGTGCCGCGGGAAGGGGCTCCTACGAGCAGTACTTC. This gives the protein CAAGRGSYEQYF.